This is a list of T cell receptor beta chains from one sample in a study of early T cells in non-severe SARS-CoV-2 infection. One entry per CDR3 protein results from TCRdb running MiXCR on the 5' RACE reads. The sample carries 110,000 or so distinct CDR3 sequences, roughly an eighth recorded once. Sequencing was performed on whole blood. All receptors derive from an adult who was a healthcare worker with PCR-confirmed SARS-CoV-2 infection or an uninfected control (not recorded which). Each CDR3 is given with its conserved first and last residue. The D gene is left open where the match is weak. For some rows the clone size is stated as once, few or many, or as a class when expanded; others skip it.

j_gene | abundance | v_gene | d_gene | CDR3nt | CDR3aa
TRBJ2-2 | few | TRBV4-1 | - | TGCGCCAGCAGCCCGATTATCGGGGAGCTGTTTTTT | CASSPIIGELFF
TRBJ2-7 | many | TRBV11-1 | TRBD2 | TGTGCCAGCAGCCCCCTGGGGGAGGGCCCCTCCTCCTACGAGCAGTACTTC | CASSPLGEGPSSYEQYF
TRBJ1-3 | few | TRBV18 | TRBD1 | TGTGCCAGCTCACCAGACAGGGGGTCTACTGGAAACACCATATATTTT | CASSPDRGSTGNTIYF
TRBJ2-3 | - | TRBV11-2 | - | TGTGCCAGCAGCTTAGATCCCATCGGTGATACGCAGTATTTT | CASSLDPIGDTQYF
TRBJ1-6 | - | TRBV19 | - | TGTGCCAGTAGTATCCGGGACCTGGGCTCACCCCTCCACTTT | CASSIRDLGSPLHF
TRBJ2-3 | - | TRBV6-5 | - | TGTGCCAGCAAACGAGGGGTCGGGTCAGATACGCAGTATTTT | CASKRGVGSDTQYF
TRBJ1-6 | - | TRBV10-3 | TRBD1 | TGTGCCATCAGTGAGGGCAGGGGGCTTTCACCCCTCCACTTT | CAISEGRGLSPLHF
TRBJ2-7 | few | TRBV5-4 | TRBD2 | TGTGCCAGCAGCCCCGGGACTAGCGGTGTATCCTACGAGCAGTACTTC | CASSPGTSGVSYEQYF
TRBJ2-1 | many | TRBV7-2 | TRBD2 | TGTGCCAGCAGCTTAGAAGCGGGGGGGCCGAATGAGCAGTTCTTC | CASSLEAGGPNEQFF
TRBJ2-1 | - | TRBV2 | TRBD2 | TGTGCCAGAAGGACTAGCGGTTACAATGAGCAGTTCTTC | CARRTSGYNEQFF
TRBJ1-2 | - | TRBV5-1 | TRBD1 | TGCGCCAGCAGCTTGGCCGACAGGGATGCGGGCTACACCTTC | CASSLADRDAGYTF
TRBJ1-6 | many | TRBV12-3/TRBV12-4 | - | TGTGCCAGCAGTTTAATGGGGTTGCCCCTCCACTTT | CASSLMGLPLHF
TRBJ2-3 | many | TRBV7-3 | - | TGTGCCAGCCGGGGGCGCACAGATACGCAGTATTTT | CASRGRTDTQYF
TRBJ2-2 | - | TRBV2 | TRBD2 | TGTGCCAGCAGTCTCCTAACTAGCGGGAGGAATGGCGGGGAGCTGTTTTTT | CASSLLTSGRNGGELFF
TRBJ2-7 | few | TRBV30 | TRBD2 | TGTGCCTGGAGTGGCGGGGGTGAGCAGTACTTC | CAWSGGGEQYF
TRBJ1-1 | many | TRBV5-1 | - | TGCGCCAGCAGCTGGAGCCAGGGTTCCACTGAAGCTTTCTTT | CASSWSQGSTEAFF
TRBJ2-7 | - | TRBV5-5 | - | TGTGCCAGCAGCTTGGTTGGGGCCCGCTACGAGCAGTACTTC | CASSLVGARYEQYF
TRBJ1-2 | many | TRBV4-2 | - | TGTGCCAGCAGCCAACCTCAGGATTCATCCTATGGCTACACCTTC | CASSQPQDSSYGYTF
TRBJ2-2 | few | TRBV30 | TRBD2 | TGTGCCTGGAGTCCTATACGGACTAGCGGCAGTAACGGGGAGCTGTTTTTT | CAWSPIRTSGSNGELFF
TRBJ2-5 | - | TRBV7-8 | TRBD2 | TGTGCCAGCAGCTCTAGGGGAGGGTTTCAAGAGACCCAGTACTTC | CASSSRGGFQETQYF
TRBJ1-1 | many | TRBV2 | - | TGTGCCAGCAGTCCGATTTGGGCTGGGAACACTGAAGCTTTCTTT | CASSPIWAGNTEAFF
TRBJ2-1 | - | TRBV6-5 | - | TGTGCCAGCAGTTACTCACCAGCTGCCCCCTCCTACAATGAGCAGTTCTTC | CASSYSPAAPSYNEQFF
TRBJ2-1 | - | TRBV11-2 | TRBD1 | TGTGCCAGCAGCACATTGACAGGGTGGAACAATGAGCAGTTCTTC | CASSTLTGWNNEQFF
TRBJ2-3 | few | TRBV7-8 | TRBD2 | TGTGCCAGCAGCCCCAGAGAGGCGGGAGGGCCCTATACGCAGTATTTT | CASSPREAGGPYTQYF
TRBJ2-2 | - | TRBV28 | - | TGTGCCAGCAGTTCGATCAGCCACGGGGAGCTGTTTTTT | CASSSISHGELFF
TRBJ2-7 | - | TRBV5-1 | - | TGCGCCAGCAGTCCTGAGCCGGGGGCGAACTACGAGCAGTACTTC | CASSPEPGANYEQYF
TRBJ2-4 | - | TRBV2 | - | TGTGCCAGCAGTCCCTCCATTATAGCCAAAAACATTCAGTACTTC | CASSPSIIAKNIQYF
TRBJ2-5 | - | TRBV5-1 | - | TGCGCCAGCAGCCAGGTGGCGAATCAAGAGACCCAGTACTTC | CASSQVANQETQYF
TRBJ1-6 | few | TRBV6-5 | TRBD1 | TGTGCCAGCAGTTTTTCCGGGACAGAAATTTCTAATTCACCCCTCCATTTT | CASSFSGTEISNSPLHF
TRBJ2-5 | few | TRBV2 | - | TGTGCCACCATGGGGGTTAAAGAGACCCAGTACTTC | CATMGVKETQYF
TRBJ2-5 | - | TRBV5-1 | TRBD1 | TGCGCCAGCAGAATGGGACAGTTTCCCGAGGAGAACCAGTACTTC | CASRMGQFPEENQYF
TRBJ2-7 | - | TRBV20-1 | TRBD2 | TGCAGTGCTAGCGCGGGGGGGGAGCAGTACTTC | CSASAGGEQYF
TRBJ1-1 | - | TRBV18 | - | TGTGCCAGCTCACGGACAGCTACTGAAAACTATGAAGCTTTCTTT | CASSRTATENYEAFF
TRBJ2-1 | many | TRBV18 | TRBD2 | TGTGCCAGCTCAACCACCGGGGGGACCTCCTACAATGAGCAGTTCTTC | CASSTTGGTSYNEQFF
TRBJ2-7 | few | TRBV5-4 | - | TGTGCCAGCAGCCCGGGAGGAGGGGGCCTAACCTACGAGCAGTACTTC | CASSPGGGGLTYEQYF
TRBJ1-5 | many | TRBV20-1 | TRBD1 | TGCAGTGCTAGTGTTTTGGTGGGACAGAGCAATCAGCCCCAGCATTTT | CSASVLVGQSNQPQHF
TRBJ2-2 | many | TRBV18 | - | TGTGCCAGCTCACCAGTACAGGTGTTGGAGACCGGGGAGCTGTTTTTT | CASSPVQVLETGELFF
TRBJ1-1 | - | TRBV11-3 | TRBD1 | TGTGCCAGCGGCGAAACAGGGGGGGAAGGAGCTTTCTTT | CASGETGGEGAFF
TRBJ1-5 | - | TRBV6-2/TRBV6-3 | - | TGTGCCAGCAGTTACTCGGGCAGCCCAACCAATCAGCCCCAGCATTTT | CASSYSGSPTNQPQHF
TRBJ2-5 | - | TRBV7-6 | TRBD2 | TGTGCCAGCAGCTTAGAGGGCGGGGGTGACCCCTTTTCCGTGGGGACCCAGTACTTC | CASSLEGGGDPFSVGTQYF
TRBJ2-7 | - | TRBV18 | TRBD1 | TGTGCCAGCTCACGCGCAGGGGGCGGCGAGCAGTACTTC | CASSRAGGGEQYF
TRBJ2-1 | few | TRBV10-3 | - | TGTGCCATCAGTGAGGTCGAGAATGAGCAGTTCTTC | CAISEVENEQFF
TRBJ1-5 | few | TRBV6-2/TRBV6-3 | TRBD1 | TGTGCCAGCAGAAGGGGACAGGGGGTGGGTCAGCCCCAGCATTTT | CASRRGQGVGQPQHF
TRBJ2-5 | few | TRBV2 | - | TGTGCCAGTACAGGACAGTCGGTCGCGACCCAGTACTTC | CASTGQSVATQYF
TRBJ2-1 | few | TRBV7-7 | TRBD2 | TGTGCTAGCAGCTTAAGCGGGATGGCCAAGGAGCAGTTCTTC | CASSLSGMAKEQFF
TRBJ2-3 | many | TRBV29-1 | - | TGCAGCGTGATGTCAGATACGCAGTATTTT | CSVMSDTQYF
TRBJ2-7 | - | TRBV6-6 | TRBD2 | TGTGCCAGCAGACTAGCGGGAGTCTACGAGCAGTACTTC | CASRLAGVYEQYF
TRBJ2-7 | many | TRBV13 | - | TGTGCCAGCAGCTTAGGCAACACATACGAGCAGTACTTC | CASSLGNTYEQYF
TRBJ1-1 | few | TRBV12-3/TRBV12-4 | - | TGTGCCAGCAGATACTCCCCCCCGGGAAAGGACACTGAAGCTTTCTTT | CASRYSPPGKDTEAFF